This T cell receptor beta chain came from a study of shared clonotypes between healthy human individuals (dated by TCRdb to 2018 to 2021). With respect to the entire study: The cohort included three men and two women between 18 and 49 years of age. To estimate repertoire size and how much clonotype sharing occurs between individuals, the study deeply sequenced the blood TCR repertoires of several healthy adults. Per donor, leukapheresis produced somewhere between about 0.94 and 8.9 billion PBMCs. Different laboratories and diverse techniques were used to prepare libraries and sequence TCR repertoires, to increase sequencing depth and limit assay-specific biases.

Taken from cysteine to phenylalanine, the CDR3 has 13 residues. Only CDR3 DNA is held: 39 bases, read in frame from base 1. Between the V and J ends, shortened by 4 bases and 5 bases respectively, the junction contains 12 bases. Sequences SGHNT (CDR1) and YYREEE (CDR2) are obtained from the germline V gene (reference sequence). The donors were healthy, HIV-negative adults who had no recently reported acute infections or vaccinations. All donors were Caucasian adults living in Nashville, Tennessee, USA. For unsorted samples, some 90 million PBMCs were counted, and genomic DNA was extracted using the QIAamp DNA Blood Mini kit. Blood was collected by leukapheresis, and PBMCs were isolated by Ficoll-Histopaque density gradient centrifugation and then cryopreserved in liquid nitrogen vapor phase. TCR CDR3 regions were amplified from genomic DNA by multiplex PCR using the deep immunoSEQ assay. Extracted genomic DNA from each cell subset was spread evenly across all wells of several immunoSEQ 96-well plates, with each plate serving as a replicate. For unsorted PBMC, around 310 ng of genomic DNA, equivalent to about 30,000 T cell genomes, went into each replicate PCR. Unsorted PBMC genomic DNA was sequenced across ten immunoSEQ deep assay plates. The purified libraries were quantified using a Qubit 3.0 fluorometer, sized with a Bioanalyzer 2100, and then quantified again using the KAPA Library Quantification kit. Every immunoSEQ 96-well plate was sequenced on a dedicated single-read 150-cycle Illumina NextSeq 550 flow cell. The study's processing was this. Because the immunoSEQ output included only junctional sequences and no quality scores, the filtering could not be the same as the filtering used for full-length reads. To assign V/J genes and CDR3, sequences were annotated against IMGT germline references using PyIR, a Python wrapper for IgBLAST v1.9. Reads were filtered out if the reads had weak V/J assignments (E-value above 1e-6), no CDR3, stop codons, out-of-frame junctions, or ambiguous translated residues. V3J clonotypes were defined by identical inferred V gene, J gene, and CDR3 amino acid sequence. To compute the percentage overlap between repertoires, the number of shared unique clonotypes was divided by the size of the smaller repertoire. RTK rarefaction, the Chao1 estimator, and Recon v2.1 estimates of unobserved clonotypes were used to assess repertoire richness. The table was pulled from immuneACCESS by TCRdb, which kept in-frame rearrangements only. Such tables lose some clones; where checked, under half of the loss comes from unresolved V genes, and the rest has no known cause. V and J calls and clone size are given by that table; D and trimming were obtained from the DNA. This sample lists 490,000 or so clones; 79% were detected once. Over 9.5% of the sample is taken by the ten largest.

What the study reported, not specific to this receptor: The small number of donors limited the genetic and exposure-history diversity represented. Pairwise subsampling indicated that sequencing depth was expected to affect the degree of clonotype sharing among donors. Sampling was restricted to blood, and TCR repertoires in tissues likely differ from the TCR repertoires found in blood.

Concerning this clone: The antigen this receptor binds is unknown. No much larger clone is present one base from it, and per-base qualities are unavailable.

The chain was built from TRBV5-4 and TRBJ2-5; D gene: possibly TRBD2, on 6 matching bases. The sequencing sample was made of PBMCs. This sequence was found in a woman aged 40 to 49 in good health. Some clones in this sample may be carry-over from other donors' samples. The CDR3 loop reads CASSPPGVETQYF. The nucleotide sequence is TGTGCCAGCAGCCCCCCGGGAGTGGAGACCCAGTACTTC.